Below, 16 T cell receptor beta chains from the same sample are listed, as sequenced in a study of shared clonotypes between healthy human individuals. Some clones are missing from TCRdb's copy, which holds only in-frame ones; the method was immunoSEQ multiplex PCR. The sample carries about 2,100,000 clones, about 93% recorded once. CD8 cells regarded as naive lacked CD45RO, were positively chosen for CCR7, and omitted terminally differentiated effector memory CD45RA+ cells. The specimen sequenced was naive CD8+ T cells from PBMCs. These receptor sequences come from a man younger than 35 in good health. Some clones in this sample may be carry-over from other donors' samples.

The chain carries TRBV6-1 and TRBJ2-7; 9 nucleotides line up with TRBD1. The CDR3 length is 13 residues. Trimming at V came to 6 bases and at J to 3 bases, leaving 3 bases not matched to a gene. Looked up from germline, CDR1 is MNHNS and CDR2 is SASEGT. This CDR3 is CASSRDRVYEQYF. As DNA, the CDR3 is TGTGCCAGCAGCCGGGACAGGGTCTACGAGCAGTACTTC.

The CDR3 region has the DNA TGTGCCAGCAGTTTAGTCCCGCTGGGGGGCGGCAACGAGCAGTACTTC. The encoded protein is CASSLVPLGGGNEQYF. V and J are TRBV27 and TRBJ2-7; D is possibly TRBD1 or TRBD2 (6 bases each). V lost 2 bases and J lost 5, with 19 bases in between. The CDR3 covers 16 residues. The V gene's germline CDR1 is MNHEY and CDR2 SMNVEV (reference sequence).

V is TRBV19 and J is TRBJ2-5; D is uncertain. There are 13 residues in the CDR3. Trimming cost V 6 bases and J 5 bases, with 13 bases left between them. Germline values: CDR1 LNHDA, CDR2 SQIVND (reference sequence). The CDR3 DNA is TGTGCCAGTAGCACAGTGCACCGCGAGACCCAGTACTTC. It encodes CASSTVHRETQYF.

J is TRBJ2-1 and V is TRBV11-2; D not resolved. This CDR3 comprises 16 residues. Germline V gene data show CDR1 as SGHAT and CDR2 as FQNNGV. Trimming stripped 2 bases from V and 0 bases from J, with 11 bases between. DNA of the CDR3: TGTGCCAGCAGCTTACCCGCGATAAGCTCCTACAATGAGCAGTTCTTC. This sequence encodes CASSLPAISSYNEQFF.

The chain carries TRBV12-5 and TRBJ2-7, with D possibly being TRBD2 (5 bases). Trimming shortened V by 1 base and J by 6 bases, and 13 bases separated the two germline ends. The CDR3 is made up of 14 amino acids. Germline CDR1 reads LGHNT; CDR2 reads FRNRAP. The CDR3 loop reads CASGLDGLTTEQYF. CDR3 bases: TGTGCTAGTGGTTTGGACGGACTGACTACCGAGCAGTACTTC.

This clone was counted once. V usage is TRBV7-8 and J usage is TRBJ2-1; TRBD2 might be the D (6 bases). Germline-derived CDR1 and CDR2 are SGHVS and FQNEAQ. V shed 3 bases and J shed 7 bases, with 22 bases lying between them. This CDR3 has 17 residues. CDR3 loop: CASSFWGEGIAVNEQFF. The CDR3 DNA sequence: TGTGCCAGCAGCTTTTGGGGTGAGGGAATAGCGGTAAATGAGCAGTTCTTC.

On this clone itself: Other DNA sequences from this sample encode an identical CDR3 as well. CDR3 DNA: TGTGCCAGCAGTTACGGAGGGGGTGAGGAGACCCAGTACTTC. It is translated as CASSYGGGEETQYF. This chain links TRBV6-5 with TRBJ2-5; D is tentatively TRBD1 or TRBD2 (6 bases each). Germline CDR1 reads MNHEY; CDR2 reads SVGAGI. This CDR3 comprises 14 residues. V shed 2 bases and J shed 5 bases, with 12 bases lying between them.

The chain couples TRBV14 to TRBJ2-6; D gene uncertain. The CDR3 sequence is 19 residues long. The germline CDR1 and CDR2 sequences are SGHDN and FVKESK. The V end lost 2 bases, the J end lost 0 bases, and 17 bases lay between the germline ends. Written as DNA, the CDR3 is TGTGCCAGCAGCCAATTACGGGCCAGGTCTTACTCTGGGGCCAACGTCCTGACTTTC. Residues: CASSQLRARSYSGANVLTF.

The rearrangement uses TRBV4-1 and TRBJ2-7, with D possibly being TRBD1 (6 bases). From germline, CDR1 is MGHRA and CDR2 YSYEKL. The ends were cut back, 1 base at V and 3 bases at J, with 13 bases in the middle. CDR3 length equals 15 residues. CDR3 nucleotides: TGCGCCAGCAGCCAAGGCACAGGGAAATACTACGAGCAGTACTTC. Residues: CASSQGTGKYYEQYF.

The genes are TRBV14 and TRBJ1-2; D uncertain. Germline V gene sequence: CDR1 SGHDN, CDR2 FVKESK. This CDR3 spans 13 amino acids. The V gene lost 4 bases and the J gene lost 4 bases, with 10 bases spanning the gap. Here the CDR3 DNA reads TGTGCCAGCAGCCCCCTTGAGGGCTATGGCTACACCTTC. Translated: CASSPLEGYGYTF.

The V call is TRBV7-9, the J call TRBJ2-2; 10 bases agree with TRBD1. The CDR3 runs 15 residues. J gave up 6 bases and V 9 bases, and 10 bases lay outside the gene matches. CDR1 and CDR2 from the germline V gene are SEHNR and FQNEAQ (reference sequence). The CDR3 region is CASKDRGRIAGELFF. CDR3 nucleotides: TGTGCCAGTAAAGACAGGGGGCGAATTGCCGGGGAGCTGTTTTTT.

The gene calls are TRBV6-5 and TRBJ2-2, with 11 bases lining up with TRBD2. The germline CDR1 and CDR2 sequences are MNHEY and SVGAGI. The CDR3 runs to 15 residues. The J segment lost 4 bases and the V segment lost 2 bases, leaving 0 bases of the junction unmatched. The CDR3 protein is CASSYGLAGTGELFF. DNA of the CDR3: TGTGCCAGCAGTTACGGACTAGCGGGCACCGGGGAGCTGTTTTTT.

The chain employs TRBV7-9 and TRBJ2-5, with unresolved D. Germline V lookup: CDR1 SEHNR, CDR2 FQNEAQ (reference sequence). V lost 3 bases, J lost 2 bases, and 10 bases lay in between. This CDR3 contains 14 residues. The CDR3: CASSFWGQQETQYF. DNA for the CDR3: TGTGCCAGCAGCTTTTGGGGTCAGCAAGAGACCCAGTACTTC.

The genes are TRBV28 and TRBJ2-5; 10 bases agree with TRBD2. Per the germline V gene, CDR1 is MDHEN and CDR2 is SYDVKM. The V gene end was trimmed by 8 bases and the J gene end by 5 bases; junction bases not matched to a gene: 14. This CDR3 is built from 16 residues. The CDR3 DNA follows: TGTGCCAGCTCTGTCCCAGCGGGAGGGCAGGGGGAGACCCAGTACTTC. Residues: CASSVPAGGQGETQYF.

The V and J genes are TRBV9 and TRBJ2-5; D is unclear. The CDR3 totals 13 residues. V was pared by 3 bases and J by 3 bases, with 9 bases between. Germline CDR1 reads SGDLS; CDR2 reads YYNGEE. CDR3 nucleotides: TGTGCCAGCAGCGCGTCCCCCGAAGAGACCCAGTACTTC. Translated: CASSASPEETQYF.

The CDR3 DNA reads TGCGCCAGCACTGTTGAGGGCCTCTACAATGAGCAGTTCTTC. This gives the protein CASTVEGLYNEQFF. The rearrangement joins TRBV5-1 to TRBJ2-1; D is perhaps TRBD2 (5 bases). This CDR3 spans 14 amino acids. V lost 6 bases and J 3 bases, leaving 13 bases between the germline ends. Germline assignment: CDR1 SGHRS and CDR2 YFSETQ.